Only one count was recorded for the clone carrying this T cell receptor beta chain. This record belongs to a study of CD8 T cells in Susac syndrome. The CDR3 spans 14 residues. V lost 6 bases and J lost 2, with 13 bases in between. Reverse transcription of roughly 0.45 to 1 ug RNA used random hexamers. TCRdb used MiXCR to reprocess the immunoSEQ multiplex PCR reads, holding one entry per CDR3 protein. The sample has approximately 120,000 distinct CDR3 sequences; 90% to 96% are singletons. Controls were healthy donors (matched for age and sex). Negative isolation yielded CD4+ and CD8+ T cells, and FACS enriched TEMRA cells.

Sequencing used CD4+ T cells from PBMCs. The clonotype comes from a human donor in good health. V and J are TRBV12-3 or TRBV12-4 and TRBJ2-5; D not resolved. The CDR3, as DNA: TGTGCCAGCAGCATAGGACGGTCACAAGAGACCCAGTACTTC. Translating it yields CASSIGRSQETQYF.